A single sample gave rise to the 18 T cell receptor beta chains below, sequenced in a study of control samples from healthy donors and cancer patients. Using immunoSEQ multiplex PCR, the repertoire was profiled, and TCRdb retains in-frame clones only, with some absent. Of about 54,000 clones in the sample, 95% to 96% were seen once. Sequences were obtained from blood. These receptors were obtained from a woman aged 30 to 39 in good health.

The gene calls are TRBV5-6 and TRBJ1-5; D is unresolved. V was trimmed by 0 bases and J by 5 bases, leaving 12 bases between them. In germline, CDR1 is SGHDT, CDR2 YYEEEE. This CDR3 region has 15 residues. For the CDR3, the DNA is TGTGCCAGCAGCTTGGCGGGCAGGACGGATCAGCCCCAGCATTTT. This encodes CASSLAGRTDQPQHF.

The chain is built from TRBV7-9 and TRBJ2-1; D remains ambiguous. V gave up 5 bases and J gave up 8 bases, with 10 bases separating them. Germline loops: CDR1 SEHNR, CDR2 FQNEAQ (reference sequence). The CDR3 contains 12 residues. The CDR3: CASSPPVYEQFF. The CDR3 DNA is TGTGCCAGCAGCCCACCCGTCTATGAGCAGTTCTTC.

V gene TRBV9 combines with J gene TRBJ2-7; weak D call: TRBD1 (5 bases). The V and J ends lost 4 bases and 7 bases respectively, with 18 bases between them. The germline CDR1 and CDR2 sequences are SGDLS and YYNGEE. There are 14 residues in the CDR3. The CDR3: CASSSSSGMGEQYF. The DNA for the CDR3 is TGTGCCAGCAGCTCATCGTCAGGGATGGGGGAGCAGTACTTC.

V gene TRBV19 combines with J gene TRBJ1-6; D is unclear. Trimming cost V 5 bases and J 0 bases, with 14 bases left between them. The CDR3 contains 17 residues. Per the germline V gene, CDR1 is LNHDA and CDR2 is SQIVND (reference sequence). The CDR3 loop is CASSLLDGSSYNSPLHF. The CDR3 coding sequence is TGTGCCAGTAGTCTACTCGACGGCAGCTCCTATAATTCACCCCTCCACTTT.

This chain connects TRBV5-6 to TRBJ2-1; D is undetermined. CDR1 SGHDT and CDR2 YYEEEE come from the germline V gene. V lost 0 bases and J 10 bases, leaving 8 bases between the germline ends. This CDR3 is 12 amino acids long. The CDR3: CASSLANPEQFF. CDR3 sequence (DNA): TGTGCCAGCAGCTTGGCCAACCCAGAGCAGTTCTTC.

V and J are TRBV28 and TRBJ2-1; 8 nucleotides agree with TRBD2. J was trimmed by 0 bases and V by 6 bases; bases with no gene match: 31. The CDR3 is made up of 24 amino acids. Germline V gene data show CDR1 as MDHEN and CDR2 as SYDVKM. CDR3: CASSAGQVRTEPGRTSRSYNEQFF. The CDR3 DNA reads TGTGCCAGCAGCGCCGGGCAGGTCAGGACTGAACCGGGGAGGACTAGCCGCTCCTACAATGAGCAGTTCTTC.

This chain uses TRBV29-1 with TRBJ2-7; weak D call: TRBD2 (5 bases). V lost 7 bases and J lost 0, with 13 bases in between. The CDR3 has 13 amino acids. CDR1 is SQVTM, CDR2 ANQGSEA, per germline. This CDR3 is CSARGGPSYEQYF. The CDR3 bases are TGCAGCGCCAGAGGAGGTCCCTCCTACGAGCAGTACTTC.

The sample holds one count of this clone. The V and J genes are TRBV6-5 and TRBJ2-2; no clear D gene. In germline, CDR1 is MNHEY, CDR2 SVGAGI. V lost 6 bases, J lost 6 bases, and 11 bases lay in between. This CDR3 region has 13 residues. CDR3 region: CASRYDLPGELFF. In DNA, the CDR3 is TGTGCCAGCAGATATGACCTCCCCGGGGAGCTGTTTTTT.

The chain is built from TRBV6-5 and TRBJ2-1; no firm D call. This CDR3 region has 15 residues. CDR1 and CDR2 from the germline V gene are MNHEY and SVGAGI. The ends were cut back, 8 bases at V and 5 bases at J, with 19 bases in the middle. The CDR3 DNA sequence: TGTGCCAGCTACGAGTGGGTAATAGGGCACAATGAGCAGTTCTTC. Translation: CASYEWVIGHNEQFF.

V gene TRBV18 combines with J gene TRBJ2-4; tentative D call: TRBD2 (5 bases). Trimming cost V 6 bases and J 1 base, with 13 bases left between them. Germline V gene sequence: CDR1 KGHSH, CDR2 LQKENI. The CDR3 length is 15 residues. The CDR3: CASSPEGRAKNIQYF. The CDR3 DNA is TGTGCCAGCTCCCCCGAGGGCCGGGCCAAAAACATTCAGTACTTC.

The genes are TRBV30 and TRBJ1-1; D remains unclear. Germline V gives CDR1 GTSNPN, CDR2 SVGIG (reference sequence). Trimming stripped 4 bases from V and 1 base from J, with 4 bases between. The CDR3 is 11 residues long. The CDR3 DNA reads TGTGCCTGGACCTGGAACACTGAAGCTTTCTTT. Encoded protein: CAWTWNTEAFF.

The genes are TRBV7-9 and TRBJ2-5; 8 bases map to TRBD1. CDR3 length: 15 amino acids. V lost 5 bases, J lost 4 bases, and 9 bases stayed unmatched. Germline V CDR1 and CDR2: SEHNR, FQNEAQ (reference sequence). The chain's CDR3 is CASSTPTGVGETQYF. The CDR3 DNA reads TGTGCCAGCAGCACCCCGACAGGGGTCGGAGAGACCCAGTACTTC.

The rearrangement uses TRBV9 and TRBJ2-7, with TRBD2 matching over 10 bases. The germline CDR1 and CDR2 sequences are SGDLS and YYNGEE. The V gene end was trimmed by 4 bases and the J gene end by 5 bases; junction bases not matched to a gene: 6. The CDR3 runs 14 residues. The chain's CDR3 is CASSLAGVGNEQYF. CDR3 DNA sequence: TGTGCCAGCAGCCTAGCGGGAGTTGGTAACGAGCAGTACTTC.

The chain has TRBV27 and TRBJ1-4; 8 bases line up with TRBD1. Germline trimming cut 5 bases from V and 5 bases from J; bases unmatched to any gene: 4. The CDR3 is 14 amino acids. Germline-derived CDR1 and CDR2 are MNHEY and SMNVEV (reference sequence). The CDR3 sequence: CASSNRGLNEKLFF. In DNA, the CDR3 is TGTGCCAGCAGTAACAGGGGGTTGAATGAAAAACTGTTTTTT. The complete variable domain, with remaining parts taken from reference TRBV27 and TRBJ1-4, reads EAQVTQNPRYLITVTGKKLTVTCSQNMNHEYMSWYRQDPGLGLRQIYYSMNVEVTDKGDVPEGYKVSRKEKRNFPLILESPSPNQTSLYFCASSNRGLNEKLFFGSGTQLSVL.

The chain couples TRBV27 to TRBJ2-7, with D perhaps assigned TRBD1 or TRBD2 (5 bases each). V was trimmed by 8 bases and J by 4 bases, leaving 12 bases between them. The length of the CDR3 is 12 residues. The germline CDR1 and CDR2 sequences are MNHEY and SMNVEV (reference sequence). In DNA, the CDR3 is TGTGCCAGCGGAGAGGGGATATACGAGCAGTACTTC. Protein sequence: CASGEGIYEQYF.

This rearrangement joins TRBV28 to TRBJ2-7; TRBD1 matches at 9 bases. The CDR3 length is 15 residues. Germline lookup yields CDR1 MDHEN and CDR2 SYDVKM. Trimming took 5 bases from V and 1 from J; bases not matched to a gene: 6. The CDR3 DNA follows: TGTGCCAGCAGTGGCTCTGGACAGGGGTCCTACGAGCAGTACTTC. Residues: CASSGSGQGSYEQYF.

The chain is built from TRBV6-5 and TRBJ1-5; no reliable D call. V was clipped by 3 bases and J by 3 bases, with 9 bases between them. CDR1 MNHEY and CDR2 SVGAGI come from the germline V gene. The length of the CDR3 is 14 residues. CDR3 loop: CASSYTGYNQPQHF. The CDR3 coding sequence is TGTGCCAGCAGTTATACGGGGTACAATCAGCCCCAGCATTTT.

This clone came up a few times. The chain recombines TRBV6-5 with TRBJ1-3, with D perhaps TRBD1 (6 bases). The CDR3 runs to 14 residues. The V gene's germline CDR1 is MNHEY and CDR2 SVGAGI. V dropped 9 bases and J dropped 3 bases, with 15 bases sitting between them. The CDR3 loop reads CASQGSGSGNTIYF. In nucleotides, the CDR3 is TGTGCCAGTCAGGGGTCCGGTAGTGGAAACACCATATATTTT.